The source of this TCR beta chain is a study of CD8 T cells in Susac syndrome. Relapsing-remitting disease, either stable or active, was present in the multiple sclerosis controls, who were treatment-naive patients. RNA totalling 0.5 to 1 ug underwent reverse transcription with random hexamers. Amplification of the TCR beta CDR3 was carried out by immunoSEQ multiplex PCR, which spanned a total of 54 Vbeta and 13 Jbeta segments. Each CDR3 protein gets one entry after TCRdb re-called the immunoSEQ multiplex PCR reads with MiXCR. Of fewer than 85,000 distinct CDR3 sequences in the sample, roughly 95% were seen once. The sequence was obtained from a human donor with multiple sclerosis. Sequenced: CD8+ T cells from PBMCs.

CDR3 loop: CAWKTEGYTF. For the CDR3, the DNA is TGTGCCTGGAAAACGGAAGGCTACACCTTC. The chain combines TRBV30 with TRBJ1-2, with unresolved D. V lost 4 bases to trimming and J lost 8 bases, with 8 bases between them. The CDR3 is 10 residues long. Germline V gene sequence: CDR1 GTSNPN, CDR2 SVGIG (reference sequence).